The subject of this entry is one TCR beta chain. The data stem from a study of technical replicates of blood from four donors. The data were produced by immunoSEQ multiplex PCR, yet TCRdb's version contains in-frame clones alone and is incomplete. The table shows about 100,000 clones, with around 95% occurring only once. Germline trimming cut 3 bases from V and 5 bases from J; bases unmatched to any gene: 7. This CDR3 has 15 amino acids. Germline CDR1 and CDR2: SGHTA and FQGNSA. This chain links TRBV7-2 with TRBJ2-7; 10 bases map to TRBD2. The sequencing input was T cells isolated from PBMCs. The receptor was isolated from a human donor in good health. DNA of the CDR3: TGTGCCAGCAGCTTGGTTAGCGGGAGGCAGGACGAGCAGTACTTC. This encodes CASSLVSGRQDEQYF.